A single sample gave rise to the 20 T cell receptor beta chains below, sequenced in a study of blood T cell repertoires in COVID-19. The table came from immunoSEQ multiplex PCR; TCRdb's copy has only in-frame clones and leaves some out. The sample lists 55,000 to 75,000 clones; 70% to 85% were seen once. The specimen was peripheral blood. Receptors were obtained from a man between 70 and 80 years old with acute or convalescent COVID-19.

The gene calls are TRBV27 and TRBJ1-1; no firm D call. CDR1 and CDR2 from the germline V gene are MNHEY and SMNVEV (reference sequence). Trimming shortened V by 8 bases and J by 8 bases, and 21 bases separated the two germline ends. The CDR3 has 14 amino acids. Written as DNA, the CDR3 is TGTGCCAGCTCCACCCGGGTGTCGAATCAGGAAGCTTTCTTT. Translated, it gives CASSTRVSNQEAFF.

This clone was observed a few times. The V and J genes are TRBV7-9 and TRBJ1-1; D is unclear. The length of the CDR3 is 14 residues. Germline V lookup: CDR1 SEHNR, CDR2 FQNEAQ (reference sequence). The V end was cut by 0 bases, the J end by 0 bases, with 5 bases between. CDR3 in amino acids: CASSLAQMNTEAFF. As DNA, the CDR3 is TGTGCCAGCAGCTTAGCTCAGATGAACACTGAAGCTTTCTTT.

This clone was recorded only once. The J gene is TRBJ2-7, the V gene TRBV4-1; 9 nucleotides align to TRBD1. With 0 bases clipped from V and 3 bases from J, the junction kept 6 bases outside the gene matches. There are 16 residues in the CDR3. In germline, CDR1 is MGHRA, CDR2 YSYEKL. CDR3 DNA sequence: TGCGCCAGCAGCCAAGATAGGGACAGGGTGAGCTACGAGCAGTACTTC. It yields the protein CASSQDRDRVSYEQYF.

This chain links TRBV19 with TRBJ1-3; D perhaps matches TRBD1 (5 bases). CDR1 LNHDA and CDR2 SQIVND come from the germline V gene (reference sequence). This CDR3 region has 15 residues. The V end lost 0 bases, the J end lost 0 bases, and 6 bases lay between the germline ends. CDR3 sequence reads: CASSIDDSSGNTIYF. The CDR3 DNA reads as TGTGCCAGTAGTATAGATGACAGCTCTGGAAACACCATATATTTT.

In its sample, this clone was seen a few times. V gene TRBV15 combines with J gene TRBJ1-1; tentatively, D is TRBD1 (6 bases). The CDR3 is made up of 13 amino acids. Germline CDR1 is LNHNV and CDR2 is YYDKDF (reference sequence). V shed 3 bases and J shed 1 base, with 6 bases lying between them. CDR3 coding DNA: TGTGCCACCAGCAGGACAGGGAACACTGAAGCTTTCTTT. Protein: CATSRTGNTEAFF.

The rearrangement joins TRBV28 to TRBJ1-1; perhaps TRBD1 as D (5 bases). The CDR3 spans 12 residues. In germline, CDR1 is MDHEN, CDR2 SYDVKM. The germline V and J ends were trimmed by 2 bases and 12 bases, with 13 bases remaining between them. CDR3 loop: CASSLRQSVPFF. As DNA, the CDR3 is TGTGCCAGCAGTTTAAGACAGTCGGTGCCTTTCTTT.

The genes are TRBV27 and TRBJ2-7; 7 bases line up with TRBD2. Trimming removed 8 bases from V and 12 bases from J; junction bases left unmatched: 19. This CDR3 region has 14 residues. Germline values: CDR1 MNHEY, CDR2 SMNVEV (reference sequence). The CDR3 reads CASAGRRASGRWYF. The CDR3 DNA follows: TGTGCCAGCGCCGGACGCAGAGCTAGCGGTAGGTGGTACTTC.

The chain has TRBV19 and TRBJ1-5, with D tentatively TRBD1 (5 bases). CDR1 and CDR2 from the germline V gene are LNHDA and SQIVND (reference sequence). The CDR3 loop spans 16 amino acids. Trimming took 5 bases from V and 2 from J, leaving 16 bases between them. As DNA, the CDR3 is TGTGCCAGTAGTCTCCCTCCAGGGTATCGCAATCAGCCCCAGCATTTT. It specifies CASSLPPGYRNQPQHF.

This chain connects TRBV11-1 to TRBJ2-3; maybe TRBD2 (6 bases). This CDR3 contains 15 residues. Trimming removed 5 bases at V and 1 base at J, with 13 bases between. Germline loops: CDR1 SGHAT, CDR2 FQDESV (reference sequence). The CDR3 region is CASSLRGGGTDTQYF. CDR3 coding DNA: TGTGCCAGCAGCCTAAGGGGCGGGGGCACAGATACGCAGTATTTT.

The V call is TRBV11-3, the J call TRBJ1-1; TRBD1 is a possible D gene (5 bases). Trimming cost V 5 bases and J 1 base, with 11 bases left between them. The V gene's germline CDR1 is SGHNT and CDR2 YENEEA. The CDR3 sequence is 14 residues long. CDR3 bases: TGTGCCAGCAGCCCTGGACACCCGAACACTGAAGCTTTCTTT. As protein: CASSPGHPNTEAFF.

This chain links TRBV25-1 with TRBJ2-5; no definite D call. Germline V gives CDR1 MGHDK, CDR2 SYGVNS. The CDR3 contains 13 residues. Deletions cut 7 bases from V and 0 bases from J, with 9 bases between. CDR3 DNA sequence: TGTGCCAGCACCCCGCGAAACCAAGAGACCCAGTACTTC. It specifies CASTPRNQETQYF.

The J gene is TRBJ2-7, the V gene TRBV7-3, with 7 bases lining up with TRBD1. The CDR3 length is 15 residues. CDR1 is SGHTA, CDR2 FQGTGA, per germline. Unmatched junction bases numbered 9, after V lost 1 base and J lost 6 bases. CDR3 amino acids: CASSLNGRGLSEQYF. CDR3 bases: TGTGCCAGCAGCTTAAATGGAAGGGGGCTAAGCGAGCAGTACTTC.

V is TRBV18 and J is TRBJ1-2; 8 positions agree with TRBD1. Germline V gene sequence: CDR1 KGHSH, CDR2 LQKENI. The CDR3 is 14 residues long. Trimming at V came to 3 bases and at J to 4 bases, leaving 4 bases not matched to a gene. The CDR3: CASSPGTGAYGYTF. Here the CDR3 DNA reads TGTGCCAGCTCACCGGGGACAGGCGCCTATGGCTACACCTTC. Together with reference TRBV18 and TRBJ1-2, the CDR3 gives the full variable domain: NAGVMQNPRHLVRRRGQEARLRCSPMKGHSHVYWYRQLPEEGLKFMVYLQKENIIDESGMPKERFSAEFPKEGPSILRIQQVVRGDSAAYFCASSPGTGAYGYTFGSGTRLTVV.

V and J are TRBV27 and TRBJ1-5; D possibly corresponds to TRBD1 (5 bases). The germline CDR1 and CDR2 sequences are MNHEY and SMNVEV (reference sequence). This CDR3 region has 15 residues. The V gene lost 2 bases and the J gene lost 5 bases, with 13 bases spanning the gap. CDR3 nucleotide sequence: TGTGCCAGCAGTTTAAGACAGAACGTGGATCAGCCCCAGCATTTT. Translation: CASSLRQNVDQPQHF.

This clone is a singleton in its sample. The chain joins TRBV3-1 (or the pseudogene TRBV3-2) to TRBJ2-5; TRBD2 matches 8 bases. V dropped 1 base and J dropped 5; count of bases not matched to a gene: 9. The CDR3 sequence is 16 residues long. Per the germline V gene, CDR1 is LGHDT and CDR2 is YNNKEL (reference sequence). DNA of the CDR3: TGTGCCAGCAGCCAAGTAGGCGGGGGGACGGAGGAGACCCAGTACTTC. It encodes CASSQVGGGTEETQYF.

This clone came up a few times. This chain uses TRBV27 with TRBJ1-1; D perhaps matches TRBD1 (5 bases). V gave up 7 bases and J gave up 4 bases, with 16 bases separating them. The CDR3 is 14 residues long. CDR1 MNHEY and CDR2 SMNVEV come from the germline V gene (reference sequence). CDR3: CASKNIQGPTEAFF. The CDR3 coding sequence is TGTGCCAGCAAGAATATTCAGGGTCCCACTGAAGCTTTCTTT.

The chain is built from TRBV7-8 and TRBJ2-7, with D maybe TRBD1 (6 bases). V lost 1 base and J lost 2, with 9 bases in between. The CDR3 consists of 14 residues. The germline CDR1 and CDR2 sequences are SGHVS and FQNEAQ. The CDR3 reads CASSLGQAAYEQYF. The CDR3 DNA sequence: TGTGCCAGCAGCTTAGGACAGGCAGCCTACGAGCAGTACTTC.

The J gene is TRBJ2-4, the V gene TRBV29-1; 7 nucleotides agree with TRBD2. The germline gives CDR1 SQVTM, CDR2 ANQGSEA. V gave up 4 bases and J gave up 0 bases; unmatched junction bases: 0. The CDR3 covers 13 residues. In DNA form, the CDR3 reads TGCAGCGTTGGGGGGGGAGCCAAAAACATTCAGTACTTC. Amino acid sequence: CSVGGGAKNIQYF.

The rearrangement uses TRBV5-1 and TRBJ1-2; TRBD1 aligns across 7 bases. Looked up from germline, CDR1 is SGHRS and CDR2 is YFSETQ. The CDR3 contains 15 residues. V shed 4 bases and J 8 bases; nucleotides not matched to a gene: 14. CDR3 sequence: CASSDGGQWGSGYTF. The CDR3 region has the DNA TGCGCCAGCAGCGACGGGGGACAGTGGGGATCGGGCTACACCTTC.

The V and J genes are TRBV7-2 and TRBJ2-3; the D gene is possibly TRBD1 (5 bases). Germline V gene sequence: CDR1 SGHTA, CDR2 FQGNSA. The length of the CDR3 is 14 residues. Trimming stripped 0 bases from V and 1 base from J, with 5 bases between. The CDR3 sequence: CASSLAGRTDTQYF. The CDR3 DNA sequence: TGTGCCAGCAGCTTAGCGGGGCGCACAGATACGCAGTATTTT.